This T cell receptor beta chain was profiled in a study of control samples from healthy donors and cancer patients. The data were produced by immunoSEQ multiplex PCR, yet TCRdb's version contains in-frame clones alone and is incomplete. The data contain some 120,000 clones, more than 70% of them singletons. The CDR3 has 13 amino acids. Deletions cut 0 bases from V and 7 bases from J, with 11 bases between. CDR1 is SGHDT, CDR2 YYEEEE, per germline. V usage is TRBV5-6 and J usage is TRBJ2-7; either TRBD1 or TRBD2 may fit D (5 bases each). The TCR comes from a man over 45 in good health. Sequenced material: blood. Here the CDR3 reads CASSLGGYREQYF. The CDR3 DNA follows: TGTGCCAGCAGCTTGGGGGGGTATAGGGAGCAGTACTTC.